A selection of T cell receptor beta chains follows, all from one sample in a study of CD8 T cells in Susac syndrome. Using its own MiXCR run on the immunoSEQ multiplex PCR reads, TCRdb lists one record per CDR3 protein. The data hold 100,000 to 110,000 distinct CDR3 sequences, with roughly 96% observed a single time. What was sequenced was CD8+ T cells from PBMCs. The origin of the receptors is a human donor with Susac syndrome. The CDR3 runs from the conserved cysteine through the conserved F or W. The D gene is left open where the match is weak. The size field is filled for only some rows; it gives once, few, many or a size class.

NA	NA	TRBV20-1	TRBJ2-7	TGCAGTGCTAGCCCTTTCGTGGGGCCCCCCTACGAGCAGTACTTC	CSASPFVGPPYEQYF
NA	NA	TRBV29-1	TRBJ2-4	TGCAGCGTTGTATCCCGGATCTTAGCCAAAAACATTCAGTACTTC	CSVVSRILAKNIQYF
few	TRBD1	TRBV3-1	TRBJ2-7	TGTGCCAGCAGCCAGAGGGACAGCTACGAGCAGTACTTC	CASSQRDSYEQYF
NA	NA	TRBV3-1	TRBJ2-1	TGTGCCAGCAGCCAAGTGAGCGTGTTCGGTAATGAGCAGTTCTTC	CASSQVSVFGNEQFF
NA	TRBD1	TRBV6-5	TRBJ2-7	TGTGCCAGCAGTTATCAAGGACAGGGCCTCTCCTACGAGCAGTACTTC	CASSYQGQGLSYEQYF
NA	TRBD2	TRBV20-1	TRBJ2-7	TGCAGTGCCTCCAGCAGGGGATTGACTAGCGGGGGATGGCGCGAGCAGTACTTC	CSASSRGLTSGGWREQYF
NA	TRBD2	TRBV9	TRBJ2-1	TGTGCCAGCGTTTTAGGGGGTAGCGGGAGTTACAATGAGCAGTTCTTC	CASVLGGSGSYNEQFF
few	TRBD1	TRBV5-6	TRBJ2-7	TGTGCCAGCAGCGGCGGGACAGGGGGCCTCCACGAGCAGTACTTC	CASSGGTGGLHEQYF
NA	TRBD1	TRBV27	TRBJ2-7	TGTGCCAGCAGTTTATCTGGACAGGGAATCGAGCAGTACTTC	CASSLSGQGIEQYF
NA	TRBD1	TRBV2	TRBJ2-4	TGTGCCAGCAGGACAGGGGTCATTCAGTACTTC	CASRTGVIQYF
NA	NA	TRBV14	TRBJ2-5	TGTGCCAGCAGCCTATCAACAGAAGCTTTCCAAGAGACCCAGTACTTC	CASSLSTEAFQETQYF
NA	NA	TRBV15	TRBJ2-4	TGTGCCACCAGCAGAGATCAGGGGGGGCCTAAAAACATTCAGTACTTC	CATSRDQGGPKNIQYF
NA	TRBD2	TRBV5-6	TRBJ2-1	TGTGCCAGCAGCTTGGAGCTAGCGGGTGCCTACAATGAGCAGTTCTTC	CASSLELAGAYNEQFF
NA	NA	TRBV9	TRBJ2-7	TGTGCCAGCAGCGTAGATCAGGGCGAGCAGTACTTC	CASSVDQGEQYF
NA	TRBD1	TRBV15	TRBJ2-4	TGTGCCACCAGCAGAGATGGGACAGGGGGCCCGGGGGACATTCAGTACTTC	CATSRDGTGGPGDIQYF
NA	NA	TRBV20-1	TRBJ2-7	TGCAGTGCTAGAGATGAGGGAGTCGAGCAGTACTTC	CSARDEGVEQYF
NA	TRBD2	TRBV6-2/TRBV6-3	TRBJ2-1	TGTGCCAGCAGTAGGGCGGGAGGGCCCTACAATGAGCAGTTCTTC	CASSRAGGPYNEQFF
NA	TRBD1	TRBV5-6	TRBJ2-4	TGTGCCAGCAGGGACAGGGCGGGGAAAAACATTCAGTACTTC	CASRDRAGKNIQYF
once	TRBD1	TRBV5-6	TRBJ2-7	TGTGCCAGCAGCTTGGGGGACAGGGGCTACGAGCAGTACTTC	CASSLGDRGYEQYF
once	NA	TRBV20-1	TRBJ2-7	TGCAGTGCTAGAGATCACCGGACTACCTCCTACGAGCAGTACTTC	CSARDHRTTSYEQYF
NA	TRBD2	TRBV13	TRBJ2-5	TGTGCCAGCAGCCCCACCGGGACTAAGAACCAAGAGACCCAGTACTTC	CASSPTGTKNQETQYF
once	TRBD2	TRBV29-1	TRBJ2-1	TGCAGCACAAGACTAGCGGGCTCCTACAATGAGCAGTTCTTC	CSTRLAGSYNEQFF
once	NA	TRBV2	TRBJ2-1	TGTGCCAGCAGTGAAGTACCACAGCGATTCCCAGGGGAGCAGTTCTTC	CASSEVPQRFPGEQFF
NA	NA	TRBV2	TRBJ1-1	TGTGCCAGCAGTGAAGAGTACGGGTCTACCGAAGCTTTCTTT	CASSEEYGSTEAFF
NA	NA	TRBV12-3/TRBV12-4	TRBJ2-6	TGTGCCAGCAGTTTACGGACCTCTGGGGCCAACGTCCTGACTTTC	CASSLRTSGANVLTF
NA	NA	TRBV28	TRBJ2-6	TGTGCCAGCAGCTGGCCCGGGTCTGGGGCCAACGTCCTGACTTTC	CASSWPGSGANVLTF
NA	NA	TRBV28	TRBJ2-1	TGTGCCAGCAGCGGAGTTAATGAGCAGTTCTTC	CASSGVNEQFF
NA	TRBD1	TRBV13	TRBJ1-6	TGTGCCAGCAGCAGTCGGACAGGGTATTCACCCCTCCACTTT	CASSSRTGYSPLHF
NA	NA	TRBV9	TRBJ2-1	TGTGCCAGCAGCGCCGGATGGGGGACGAATGAGCAGTTCTTC	CASSAGWGTNEQFF
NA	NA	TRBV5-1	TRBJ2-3	TGCGCCAGCTCGCAGGGGGGCTGGACAGATACGCAGTATTTT	CASSQGGWTDTQYF
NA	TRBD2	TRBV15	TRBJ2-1	TGTGCCACCAGCAGAGATCTAGGACTAGTCTTCAATGAGCAGTTCTTC	CATSRDLGLVFNEQFF
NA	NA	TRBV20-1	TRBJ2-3	TGCAGTGCTAGAGTGCCCGGGAGGGGGCCAGATACGCAGTATTTT	CSARVPGRGPDTQYF
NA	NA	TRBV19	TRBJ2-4	TGTGCCAGTAGTAACCTAGCCAAAAACATTCAGTACTTC	CASSNLAKNIQYF
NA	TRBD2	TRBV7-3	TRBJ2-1	TGTGCCAGCAGCCTGGGGACTAGCGGGGGGTACAATGAGCAGTTCTTC	CASSLGTSGGYNEQFF
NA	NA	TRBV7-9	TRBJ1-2	TGTGCCAGCAGCTTAGGGGACGGGGTCTACACCTTC	CASSLGDGVYTF
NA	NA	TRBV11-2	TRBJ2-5	TGTGCCAGCAGGCGTACAAAGCGGCAAGAGACCCAGTACTTC	CASRRTKRQETQYF
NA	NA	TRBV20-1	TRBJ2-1	TGCAGTGCTAGAGGGAGACATGGGGTTGAGCATGAGCAGTTCTTC	CSARGRHGVEHEQFF
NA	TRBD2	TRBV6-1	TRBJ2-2	TGTGCCAGCAGTACGCTAGCGGGAGGGAACACCGGGGAGCTGTTTTTT	CASSTLAGGNTGELFF
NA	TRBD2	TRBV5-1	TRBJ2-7	TGCGCCAGCAGCTTGGAGGGAGGGCCATACGAGCAGTACTTC	CASSLEGGPYEQYF
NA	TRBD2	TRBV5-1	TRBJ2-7	TGCGCCAGCAGCTTGAACGGGGAGGGTTCCTACGAGCAGTACTTC	CASSLNGEGSYEQYF
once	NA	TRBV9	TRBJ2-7	TGTGCCAGCAGCCCCTACGAGCAGTACTTC	CASSPYEQYF
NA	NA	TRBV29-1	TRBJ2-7	TGCAGCGTCGGCTTTACCTACGAGCAGTACTTC	CSVGFTYEQYF
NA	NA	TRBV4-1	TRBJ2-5	TGCGCCAGCAGCCAGGGTGGGACCCAGTACTTC	CASSQGGTQYF
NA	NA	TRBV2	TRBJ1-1	TGTGCCAGCAGTGGGACCTTGAACACTGAAGCTTTCTTT	CASSGTLNTEAFF
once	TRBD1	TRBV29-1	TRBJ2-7	TGCAGCGTGCTAGAGGGACAGGGCTACGAGCAGTACTTC	CSVLEGQGYEQYF
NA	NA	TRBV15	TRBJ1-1	TGTGCCACCAGCAGAGACGACGGACAGACTGAAGCTTTCTTT	CATSRDDGQTEAFF
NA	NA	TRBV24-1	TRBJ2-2	TGTGCCACCAGTGATTGGACAGTCCTGCCCGGGGAGCTGTTTTTT	CATSDWTVLPGELFF
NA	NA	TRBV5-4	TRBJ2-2	TGTGCCAGCAGCCGTGACAGGTTGGAAACCGGGGAGCTGTTTTTT	CASSRDRLETGELFF
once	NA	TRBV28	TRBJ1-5	TGTGCCAGCAGTTTGACAGGATATAGCAATCAGCCCCAGCATTTT	CASSLTGYSNQPQHF
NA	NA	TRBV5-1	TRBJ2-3	TGCGCCAGCAGTAAGGGGACGATCACAGATACGCAGTATTTT	CASSKGTITDTQYF
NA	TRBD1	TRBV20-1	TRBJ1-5	TGCAGTGCTAAGACAGGGGTTTTTAGCAATCAGCCCCAGCATTTT	CSAKTGVFSNQPQHF
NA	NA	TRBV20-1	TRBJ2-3	TGCAGTGCTCCCGGGACGAGCACAGATACGCAGTATTTT	CSAPGTSTDTQYF
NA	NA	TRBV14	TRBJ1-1	TGTGCCAGCAGCCATCTGGACAGTCCAACCATGAACACTGAAGCTTTCTTT	CASSHLDSPTMNTEAFF
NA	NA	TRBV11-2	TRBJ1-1	TGTGCCAGCAGCTTAGGGACCATGAACACTGAAGCTTTCTTT	CASSLGTMNTEAFF
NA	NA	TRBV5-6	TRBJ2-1	TGTGCCAGCAGCTTGGGTGGTGATGGGGAGCAGTTCTTC	CASSLGGDGEQFF
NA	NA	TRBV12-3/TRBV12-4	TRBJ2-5	TGTGCCAGCAGTTTAAGGAGGATCCAAGAGACCCAGTACTTC	CASSLRRIQETQYF
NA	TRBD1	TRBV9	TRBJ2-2	TGTGCCAGCAGCATCACAGGGGGCAACACCGGGGAGCTGTTTTTT	CASSITGGNTGELFF
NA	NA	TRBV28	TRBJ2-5	TGTGCCAGCAGTCCAAGGGCGGGGCAAGAGACCCAGTACTTC	CASSPRAGQETQYF